The rows below give T cell receptor beta chains drawn from one sample of a study of cytomegalovirus exposure and HLA in healthy donors. Method: immunoSEQ multiplex PCR; TCRdb's copy keeps in-frame clones and lacks some. This sample has approximately 110,000 clones, with 78% found just once. Sequenced sample: PBMCs. Every receptor here comes from a man between 25 and 39 years old in good health and CMV-seronegative. CDR3s include the opening cysteine and the closing phenylalanine or tryptophan. A D gene is named only where the DNA matches it firmly. The size field is filled for only some rows; it gives once, few, many or a size class.

v_gene	abundance	d_gene	j_gene	CDR3aa	CDR3nt
TRBV11-2	-	TRBD2	TRBJ2-5	CASSSRGLAGGGETQYF	TGTGCCAGCAGCTCTAGGGGACTAGCGGGAGGGGGAGAGACCCAGTACTTC
TRBV19	-	TRBD1	TRBJ1-2	CASSIGTGDGYTF	TGTGCCAGTAGTATAGGGACAGGGGATGGCTACACCTTC
TRBV9	few	-	TRBJ1-6	CASSLSAANSYNSPLHF	TGTGCCAGCAGCCTTAGTGCGGCAAACTCCTATAATTCACCCCTCCACTTT
TRBV5-5	-	TRBD1	TRBJ1-1	CASSLGQGYTEAFF	TGTGCCAGCAGTTTGGGACAGGGATATACTGAAGCTTTCTTT
TRBV5-4	once	TRBD2	TRBJ2-3	CASSPRAGVSTDTQYF	TGTGCCAGCAGCCCGCGAGCGGGGGTTAGCACAGATACGCAGTATTTT
TRBV6-6	-	TRBD2	TRBJ2-4	CASSLHSGGEKNIQYF	TGTGCCAGCAGCCTACATAGCGGGGGAGAGAAAAACATTCAGTACTTC
TRBV20-1	-	-	TRBJ1-2	CSARGGGYTF	TGCAGTGCTAGAGGCGGTGGCTACACCTTC
TRBV18	few	TRBD2	TRBJ2-7	CASSPPLAGGQNEQYF	TGTGCCAGCTCACCACCACTAGCGGGGGGCCAGAACGAGCAGTACTTC
TRBV14	-	-	TRBJ1-2	CASRLTAGFGYTF	TGTGCCAGCAGGCTGACGGCGGGCTTTGGCTACACCTTC
TRBV18	once	TRBD1	TRBJ2-7	CASSRRSTGTGEIYEQYF	TGTGCCAGCTCACGCCGAAGTACCGGGACAGGTGAAATCTACGAGCAGTACTTC
TRBV10-2	-	-	TRBJ2-7	CASSEVTVDSYEQYF	TGCGCCAGCAGTGAAGTGACAGTAGACTCCTACGAGCAGTACTTC
TRBV11-2	-	TRBD2	TRBJ2-5	CASSFTGTSGEETQYF	TGTGCCAGCAGCTTTACCGGGACTAGCGGAGAAGAGACCCAGTACTTC
TRBV21-1	-	-	TRBJ2-7	CASSNNRGKQSGQYF	TGTGCCAGCAGCAATAACAGGGGCAAACAAAGTGGGCAGTACTTC
TRBV7-9	-	-	TRBJ2-1	CASSLVSFLVNEQFF	TGTGCCAGCAGCTTAGTTAGTTTCCTCGTCAATGAGCAGTTCTTC
TRBV5-4	-	TRBD1	TRBJ1-2	CASSLGGQVSRNYGYTF	TGTGCCAGCAGCTTGGGGGGACAGGTCTCGAGAAACTATGGCTACACCTTC
TRBV19	few	-	TRBJ1-1	CASSIEYSTEAFF	TGTGCCAGTAGTATAGAATACAGCACTGAAGCTTTCTTT
TRBV9	-	-	TRBJ2-1	CASSQGAHYNEQFF	TGTGCCAGCAGCCAAGGGGCCCATTACAATGAGCAGTTCTTC
TRBV29-1	-	TRBD2	TRBJ2-2	CSAVGGTSGTGELFF	TGCAGCGCTGTGGGGGGGACTAGCGGCACCGGGGAGCTGTTTTTT
TRBV9	-	-	TRBJ2-1	CASSVGGIVYNEQFF	TGTGCCAGCAGCGTAGGAGGGATAGTCTACAATGAGCAGTTCTTC
TRBV19	-	-	TRBJ1-5	CASTPPYSNQPQHF	TGTGCCAGTACCCCCCCCTATAGCAATCAGCCCCAGCATTTT
TRBV5-1	few	-	TRBJ2-2	CASTTSKSTGELFF	TGCGCCAGCACGACTAGTAAATCCACCGGGGAGCTGTTTTTT
TRBV5-1	-	-	TRBJ2-1	CASSQMTGVNEQFF	TGCGCCAGCAGCCAGATGACAGGTGTCAATGAGCAGTTCTTC
TRBV5-7	-	-	TRBJ2-5	CASSLHRITETQYF	TGTGCCAGCAGCTTGCACAGAATCACCGAGACCCAGTACTTC
TRBV29-1	-	-	TRBJ1-3	CSVVWGDSGNTIYF	TGCAGCGTTGTTTGGGGGGACTCTGGAAACACCATATATTTT
TRBV4-1	-	-	TRBJ2-3	CASSQDGGASDTQYF	TGCGCCAGCAGCCAAGATGGGGGGGCGTCAGATACGCAGTATTTT
TRBV4-3	-	TRBD2	TRBJ2-6	CASSQDGGAGANVLTF	TGCGCCAGCAGCCAAGACGGGGGGGCTGGGGCCAACGTCCTGACTTTC
TRBV4-3	-	TRBD1	TRBJ2-7	CASSQQSDRGYEQYF	TGCGCCAGCAGCCAACAATCCGACAGGGGCTACGAGCAGTACTTC
TRBV19	-	-	TRBJ1-2	CASSIAGVNYGYTF	TGTGCCAGTAGTATCGCAGGGGTTAACTATGGCTACACCTTC
TRBV6-5	-	-	TRBJ2-7	CASSYYTGSPYEQYF	TGTGCCAGCAGTTACTACACAGGGAGCCCCTACGAGCAGTACTTC
TRBV10-2	-	TRBD1	TRBJ2-7	CASRNSGTGVEQYF	TGCGCCAGCCGAAACTCCGGGACAGGGGTCGAGCAGTACTTC
TRBV10-3	-	TRBD2	TRBJ2-7	CATTSGRSYEQYF	TGTGCCACTACTAGCGGCCGCTCCTACGAGCAGTACTTC
TRBV11-2	-	TRBD1	TRBJ1-1	CASSPAFSGTANTEAFF	TGTGCCAGCAGCCCCGCCTTTTCCGGGACAGCGAACACTGAAGCTTTCTTT
TRBV5-4	-	-	TRBJ1-5	CASSLDRDSNQPQHF	TGTGCCAGCAGCTTGGACAGGGATAGCAATCAGCCCCAGCATTTT
TRBV2	few	-	TRBJ1-1	CASSELEGLEAFF	TGTGCCAGCAGTGAATTGGAGGGGCTCGAAGCTTTCTTT